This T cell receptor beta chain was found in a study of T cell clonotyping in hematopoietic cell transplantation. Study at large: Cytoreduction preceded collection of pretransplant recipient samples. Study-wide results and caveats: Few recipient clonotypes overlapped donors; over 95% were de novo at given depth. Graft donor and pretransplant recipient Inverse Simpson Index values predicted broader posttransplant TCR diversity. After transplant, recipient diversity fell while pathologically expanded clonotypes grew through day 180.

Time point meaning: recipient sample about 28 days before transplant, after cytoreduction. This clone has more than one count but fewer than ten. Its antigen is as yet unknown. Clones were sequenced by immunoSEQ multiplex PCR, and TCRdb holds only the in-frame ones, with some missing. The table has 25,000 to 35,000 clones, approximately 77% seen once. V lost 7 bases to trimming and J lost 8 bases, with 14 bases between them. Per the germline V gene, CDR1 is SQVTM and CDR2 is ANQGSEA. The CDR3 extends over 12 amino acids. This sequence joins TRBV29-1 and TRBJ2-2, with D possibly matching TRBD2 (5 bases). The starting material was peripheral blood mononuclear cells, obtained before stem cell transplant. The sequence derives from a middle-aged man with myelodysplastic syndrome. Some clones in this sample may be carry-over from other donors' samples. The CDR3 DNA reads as TGCAGCGCCGTGAGGGAATCGGGGGAGCTGTTTTTT. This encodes CSAVRESGELFF.